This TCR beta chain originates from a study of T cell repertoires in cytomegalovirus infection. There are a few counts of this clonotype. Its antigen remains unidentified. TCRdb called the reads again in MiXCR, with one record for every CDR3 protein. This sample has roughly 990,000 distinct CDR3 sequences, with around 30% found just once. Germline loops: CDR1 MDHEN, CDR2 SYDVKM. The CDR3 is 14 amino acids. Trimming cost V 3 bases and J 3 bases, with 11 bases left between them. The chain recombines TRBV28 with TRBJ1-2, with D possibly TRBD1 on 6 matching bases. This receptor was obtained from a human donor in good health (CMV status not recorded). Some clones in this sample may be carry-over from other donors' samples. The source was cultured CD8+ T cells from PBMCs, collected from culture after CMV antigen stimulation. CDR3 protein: CASSLWTVDYGYTF. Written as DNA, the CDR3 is TGTGCCAGCAGTTTGTGGACAGTCGACTATGGCTACACCTTC.